Listed here are 29 T cell receptor beta chains from one sample, sequenced in a study of CD8 T cells in ankylosing spondylitis. Notes on the study in general: Seemingly distinctive of ankylosing spondylitis blood was a TCR beta motif formed by eight highly homologous variants.

TCRdb re-analysed the 5' RACE reads in MiXCR, keeping a single row per CDR3 protein. The sample has around 490,000 distinct CDR3 sequences; approximately 5.3% are singletons. Their specific antigens are unknown. The sequenced material came from blood, either unsorted or a sorted T cell fraction (not recorded which). The receptor source for this set is a male donor with ankylosing spondylitis.

This clonotype came up many times. The chain couples TRBV12-3 or TRBV12-4 to TRBJ1-2; no firm D call. This CDR3 contains 13 residues. With 4 bases removed from V and 8 bases from J, the gap between germline ends came to 14 bases. CDR3 in amino acids: CASSSSRWHGYTF. The CDR3 DNA follows: TGTGCCAGCAGTTCGAGCCGGTGGCACGGCTACACCTTC.

This clonotype was observed at least ten times. The genes are TRBV5-1 and TRBJ2-1; 7 bases line up with TRBD2. The CDR3 covers 19 residues. Germline values: CDR1 SGHRS, CDR2 YFSETQ. V shed 2 bases and J 0 bases; nucleotides not matched to a gene: 14. The CDR3 sequence is CASSFPGLSTSSSYNEQFF. CDR3 nucleotides: TGCGCCAGCAGCTTTCCGGGACTAAGTACCTCAAGCTCCTACAATGAGCAGTTCTTC.

This clonotype was detected ten times or more. The chain combines TRBV7-8 with TRBJ1-2; 8 bases are a match to TRBD1. V shed 1 base, J shed 0 bases, and the junction held 1 base outside the gene matches. Per the germline V gene, CDR1 is SGHVS and CDR2 is FQNEAQ. The CDR3 extends over 15 amino acids. This CDR3 reads CASSLGTGTNYGYTF. The CDR3 nucleotides are TGTGCCAGCAGCTTAGGGACAGGGACTAACTATGGCTACACCTTC.

The sample holds many counts of this clonotype. The chain uses TRBV4-3 and TRBJ2-1; 10 nucleotides agree with TRBD1. This CDR3 region has 16 residues. V gave up 3 bases and J gave up 2 bases; unmatched junction bases: 4. Germline CDR1 reads LGHNA; CDR2 reads YSLEER. The CDR3 reads CASSQIGQGAYNEQFF. The CDR3 DNA is TGCGCCAGCAGCCAGATCGGACAGGGGGCCTACAATGAGCAGTTCTTC.

The sample holds many counts of this clonotype. The chain is built from TRBV6-1 and TRBJ2-3, with D tentatively TRBD2 (6 bases). Trimming stripped 8 bases from V and 2 bases from J, with 23 bases between. Germline V CDR1 and CDR2: MNHNS, SASEGT. The CDR3 consists of 17 residues. Written as DNA, the CDR3 is TGTGCCAGCGTGTCTAAGGCGGGGATCTCCTACACAGATACGCAGTATTTT. It is translated as CASVSKAGISYTDTQYF.

In this sample, this clonotype turned up many times. The rearrangement joins TRBV24-1 to TRBJ2-2; D is unresolved. The germline V gene encodes CDR1 KGHDR and CDR2 SFDVKD. Trimming took 1 base from V and 4 from J, leaving 12 bases between them. This CDR3 has 16 residues. In DNA, the CDR3 is TGTGCCACCAGTGATTTTCCGGGCAGGACCACCGGGGAGCTGTTTTTT. Its protein product is CATSDFPGRTTGELFF.

This clonotype was recorded many times. This chain uses TRBV5-1 with TRBJ2-5, with D unresolved. V was cut by 0 bases and J by 4 bases, with 10 bases left in between. The CDR3 is made up of 14 amino acids. The germline CDR1 and CDR2 sequences are SGHRS and YFSETQ. DNA for the CDR3: TGCGCCAGCAGCTTGGTGGCATCTGGAGAGACCCAGTACTTC. It specifies CASSLVASGETQYF.

This chain uses TRBV3-1 with TRBJ1-2; D remains ambiguous. V gave up 1 base and J gave up 4 bases, with 16 bases separating them. Looked up from germline, CDR1 is LGHDT and CDR2 is YNNKEL (reference sequence). The CDR3 length is 16 residues. The CDR3 loop is CASSQVVDKQIYGYTF. The DNA of the CDR3 is TGTGCCAGCAGCCAAGTTGTGGATAAACAGATCTATGGCTACACCTTC.

This clonotype appeared a single time. V and J are TRBV5-8 and TRBJ2-3; no clear D gene. The CDR3 is 14 amino acids. The V end lost 8 bases, the J end lost 4 bases, and 17 bases lay between the germline ends. CDR1 and CDR2 (germline): SGHTS, YDEGEE. The CDR3 coding sequence is TGTGCCAGGGGCTTGGTTGGATTGGCAGATACGCAGTATTTT. It yields the protein CARGLVGLADTQYF. Drawing the rest from reference TRBV5-8 and TRBJ2-3, the complete variable domain is EAGVTQSPTHLIKTRGQQATLRCSPISGHTSVYWYQQALGLGLQFLLWYDEGEERNRGNFPPRFSGRQFPNYSSELNVNALELEDSALYLCARGLVGLADTQYFGPGTRLTVL.

This clonotype was detected ten times or more. The chain links TRBV5-1 to TRBJ2-3; D gene ambiguous. The germline gives CDR1 SGHRS, CDR2 YFSETQ. Trimming removed 3 bases from V and 0 bases from J, with 8 bases in between. This CDR3 comprises 14 residues. CDR3 sequence: CASSSRSSTDTQYF. CDR3 nucleotides: TGCGCCAGCAGCTCGAGATCTAGCACAGATACGCAGTATTTT. The complete variable domain, with remaining parts taken from reference TRBV5-1 and TRBJ2-3, reads KAGVTQTPRYLIKTRGQQVTLSCSPISGHRSVSWYQQTPGQGLQFLFEYFSETQRNKGNFPGRFSGRQFSNSRSEMNVSTLELGDSALYLCASSSRSSTDTQYFGPGTRLTVL.

The rearrangement uses TRBV12-2 and TRBJ2-1. TRBV12-2 is designated a pseudogene. This CDR3 has 15 amino acids. In nucleotides, the CDR3 is TGTGCAAGTCGGCCTAGCGATATTTCCTACAATGAGCAGTTCTTC. Translation: CASRPSDISYNEQFF.

This clonotype was observed at least ten times. The rearrangement joins TRBV20-1 to TRBJ2-3; D is unresolved. This CDR3 has 12 amino acids. Germline CDR1 DFQATT, CDR2 SNEGSKA (reference sequence). V was trimmed by 6 bases and J by 0 bases, leaving 7 bases between them. The chain's CDR3 is CSAETSTDTQYF. The DNA for the CDR3 is TGCAGTGCCGAAACTAGCACAGATACGCAGTATTTT.

The sample holds a few counts of this clonotype. The CDR3, as DNA: TGTGCCACCAGTGACCCAGCCCTAGCGGCTAGCACAGATACGCAGTATTTT. This codes for CATSDPALAASTDTQYF. The chain employs TRBV24-1 and TRBJ2-3, with 7 bases that match TRBD2. The CDR3 runs to 17 residues. The V segment lost 4 bases and the J segment 0 bases; nucleotides outside the gene matches: 9. Germline CDR1 is KGHDR and CDR2 is SFDVKD.

This clonotype has a count of ten or more. The gene calls are TRBV4-1 and TRBJ1-6; D call uncertain. CDR3 length equals 16 residues. Germline CDR1 MGHRA, CDR2 YSYEKL. V lost 1 base to trimming and J lost 7 bases, with 14 bases between them. The CDR3 DNA is TGCGCCAGCAGCCAAGTGAGGGCCATTTACAATTCACCCCTCCACTTT. Translation gives CASSQVRAIYNSPLHF.

This clonotype was counted between two and nine times. The chain couples TRBV7-2 to TRBJ1-3, with a tentative D call TRBD1 (6 bases). This CDR3 has 14 amino acids. CDR1 is SGHTA and CDR2 is FQGNSA in the germline V gene. V dropped 5 bases and J dropped 0 bases, with 8 bases sitting between them. In DNA form, the CDR3 reads TGTGCCAGCAGCAGGGACAACTCTGGAAACACCATATATTTT. This translates into CASSRDNSGNTIYF.

This clonotype was found many times. CDR3 sequence reads: CAISERDRAYRSYEQYF. CDR3 sequence (DNA): TGTGCCATCAGTGAGAGAGACAGGGCGTATAGAAGCTACGAGCAGTACTTC. The chain links TRBV10-3 to TRBJ2-7; TRBD1 aligns across 7 bases. The germline V gene encodes CDR1 ENHRY and CDR2 SYGVKD. This CDR3 is 17 amino acids long. The junction had 13 bases not matched to a gene; V was cut back by 2 bases and J by 3 bases.

This clonotype was picked up a small number of times. This chain connects TRBV20-1 to TRBJ2-7; D possibly uses TRBD1 or TRBD2 (5 bases each). Germline V gene data show CDR1 as DFQATT and CDR2 as SNEGSKA (reference sequence). V gave up 1 base and J gave up 8 bases, with 12 bases separating them. The CDR3 has 12 residues. DNA for the CDR3: TGCAGTGCTAGAGGGGGCGGGCACCAGCAGTACTTC. It translates to CSARGGGHQQYF.

The gene calls are TRBV7-2 and TRBJ2-5; D gene uncertain. This CDR3 comprises 13 residues. Germline V gives CDR1 SGHTA, CDR2 FQGNSA. V lost 7 bases and J lost 5, with 14 bases in between. CDR3 sequence: CASTERRPETQYF. DNA of the CDR3: TGTGCCAGCACGGAGCGCCGGCCGGAGACCCAGTACTTC.

This clonotype appeared many times. The genes are TRBV7-9 and TRBJ1-6; D is unclear. The CDR3 contains 14 residues. Germline assignment: CDR1 SEHNR and CDR2 FQNEAQ (reference sequence). V lost 6 bases to trimming and J lost 1 base, with 7 bases between them. For the CDR3, the DNA is TGTGCCAGCAGTTCAGCGTCCTATAATTCACCCCTCCACTTT. Its protein product is CASSSASYNSPLHF.

The table lists this clonotype with many counts. V usage is TRBV28 and J usage is TRBJ2-5; D is undetermined. The CDR3 runs to 11 residues. V was pared by 5 bases and J by 5 bases, with 6 bases between. CDR1 MDHEN and CDR2 SYDVKM come from the germline V gene. CDR3 coding DNA: TGTGCCAGCAGTGGTCGGGAGACCCAGTACTTC. It translates to CASSGRETQYF.

This clonotype showed up many times. The rearrangement joins TRBV9 to TRBJ1-2; no clear D. The V gene lost 0 bases and the J gene lost 3 bases, with 12 bases spanning the gap. The CDR3 runs 15 residues. Germline CDR1 is SGDLS and CDR2 is YYNGEE. CDR3 loop: CASSVDTVPHYGYTF. CDR3 DNA: TGTGCCAGCAGCGTAGATACGGTCCCCCACTATGGCTACACCTTC.

Ten or more counts support this clonotype. This CDR3 is CAWSSRDRGIQPQHF. As DNA, the CDR3 is TGTGCCTGGAGTTCCCGGGACAGAGGTATTCAGCCCCAGCATTTT. The chain combines TRBV30 with TRBJ1-5; 7 nucleotides match TRBD1. Germline V gene data show CDR1 as GTSNPN and CDR2 as SVGIG (reference sequence). V dropped 2 bases and J dropped 6; count of bases not matched to a gene: 10. The CDR3 contains 15 residues.

This clonotype was seen many times. The rearrangement uses TRBV9 and TRBJ2-5; TRBD1 aligns across 10 bases. Germline CDR1 is SGDLS and CDR2 is YYNGEE. Trimming took 0 bases from V and 4 from J; bases not matched to a gene: 3. The CDR3 contains 15 residues. CDR3 region: CASSVVDRGLETQYF. CDR3 in DNA: TGTGCCAGCAGCGTAGTCGACAGGGGGCTAGAGACCCAGTACTTC.

This clonotype was counted only a few times. The V and J genes are TRBV19 and TRBJ2-5, with 11 positions matching TRBD2. The CDR3 loop spans 16 amino acids. CDR1 and CDR2 (germline): LNHDA, SQIVND (reference sequence). V was pared by 6 bases and J by 4 bases, with 10 bases of the junction left unmatched. DNA for the CDR3: TGTGCCAGTAGCGGCAAACTAGCGGGGGAGGGAGAGACCCAGTACTTC. The encoded protein is CASSGKLAGEGETQYF.

This clonotype was seen ten or more times. The CDR3 nucleotides read TGTGCCAGCAGCTTGCGGGCAGGGGGACTCGAGCAGTACTTC. It is translated as CASSLRAGGLEQYF. The genes are TRBV5-6 and TRBJ2-7; tentative D call: TRBD1 (7 bases). Trimming shortened V by 1 base and J by 6 bases, and 14 bases separated the two germline ends. The germline CDR1 and CDR2 sequences are SGHDT and YYEEEE. This CDR3 spans 14 amino acids.

The chain joins TRBV20-1 to TRBJ2-5, with 8 nucleotides matching TRBD1. This CDR3 spans 15 amino acids. Germline CDR1 and CDR2: DFQATT and SNEGSKA (reference sequence). J was trimmed by 5 bases and V by 3 bases; bases with no gene match: 11. The CDR3 sequence: CSARNGQGWGETQYF. Written as DNA, the CDR3 is TGCAGTGCTAGGAACGGACAGGGCTGGGGGGAGACCCAGTACTTC.

Only a few counts were recorded for this clonotype. The V gene is TRBV7-9, the J gene TRBJ1-2, with a possible D match to TRBD1 (6 bases). Trimming took 5 bases from V and 8 from J, leaving 15 bases between them. This CDR3 comprises 13 residues. Germline-derived CDR1 and CDR2 are SEHNR and FQNEAQ (reference sequence). In nucleotides, the CDR3 is TGTGCCAGCAGCGGGACACCCGAGGGCGGCTACACCTTC. It specifies CASSGTPEGGYTF.

This clonotype has a count of ten or more. The V and J genes are TRBV2 and TRBJ1-1; maybe TRBD1 (6 bases). V lost 6 bases and J lost 0, with 17 bases in between. The CDR3 loop spans 16 amino acids. Per the germline V gene, CDR1 is SNHLY and CDR2 is FYNNEI. The CDR3 loop is CASRGTPGHMNTEAFF. The CDR3 bases are TGTGCCAGCAGAGGTACTCCGGGACACATGAACACTGAAGCTTTCTTT.

This clonotype was seen many times. This rearrangement joins TRBV7-9 to TRBJ2-1; D might be TRBD2 (6 bases). The germline V gene encodes CDR1 SEHNR and CDR2 FQNEAQ (reference sequence). Trimming cost V 3 bases and J 2 bases, with 14 bases left between them. This CDR3 is 16 amino acids long. This chain's CDR3 is CASSFKAGSTYNEQFF. The DNA of the CDR3 is TGTGCCAGCAGCTTCAAAGCGGGTAGTACCTACAATGAGCAGTTCTTC. The complete variable domain, with remaining parts taken from reference TRBV7-9 and TRBJ2-1, reads DTGVSQNPRHKITKRGQNVTFRCDPISEHNRLYWYRQTLGQGPEFLTYFQNEAQLEKSRLLSDRFSAERPKGSFSTLEIQRTEQGDSAMYLCASSFKAGSTYNEQFFGPGTRLTVL.